The present T cell receptor (beta chain) was sequenced within a study of blood T cell repertoires in COVID-19. On the study more broadly: COVID-19 samples collected from the United States, Italy and Spain covered acute and convalescent phases.

Germline V gene data show CDR1 as SGHTA and CDR2 as FQGNSA. This CDR3 contains 12 residues. Between the trimmed V and J ends, which lost 5 bases and 9 bases, there was a span of 11 bases. Some clones are missing from TCRdb's copy, which holds only in-frame ones; the method was immunoSEQ multiplex PCR. In the table there are 300,000 to 350,000 clones, roughly nine tenths of which are singletons. The rearrangement joins TRBV7-2 to TRBJ2-1; D call uncertain. Sequenced sample: peripheral blood. This TCR came from a man aged 18 to 29 with active or convalescent COVID-19. The CDR3 spells CASSIVVSEQFF. As DNA, the CDR3 is TGTGCCAGCAGCATAGTAGTAAGTGAGCAGTTCTTC.